This T cell receptor (beta chain) was recorded in a study of cytomegalovirus exposure and HLA in healthy donors (dated by TCRdb to the late 2010s). Study-wide context: According to a later analysis, one platform produced both the roughly 120 validation repertoires and the 720 or so repertoires of the first cohort. In addition to the first cohort of 666 subjects, a separate validation cohort of 130 or so different subjects was used. To predict cytomegalovirus infection status, the study combined high-throughput TCR immunosequencing, statistical association of individual TCRs with disease status, and machine learning. The study aimed to test whether cataloging public T cell receptors could reveal signatures of past pathogen exposure. Points the paper makes about the study in general: Across donors, most TCR sequences were observed very rarely, whereas some public TCRs were present in many individuals. In both the original and validation cohorts, the classifier was reported to diagnose cytomegalovirus status with high specificity and sensitivity. A later analysis lacked HLA typing for the validation cohort, so it scored co-occurrence in that cohort across all 120 or so repertoires. A later analysis found that TCRs clustered in the first cohort also tended to co-occur in the 130 or so validation repertoires, with 90% to 95% of cluster scores above 0. A total of roughly 160 TCR beta chains were listed by the study as associated with cytomegalovirus. The authors suggested that the approach could potentially be extended to other disease states and immunological phenotypes. In vitro tests confirmed that three of the cytomegalovirus-associated TCR beta chains recognize cytomegalovirus antigens.

The library was produced with the immunoSEQ multiplex PCR assay. The study's own analysis went as follows. A statistical classification framework was developed to diagnose cytomegalovirus status using the catalog of TCR beta chain sequences. Held by TCRdb, this immuneACCESS table contains in-frame sequences only and omits some clones. Under half of the omission traces to an unresolved V gene where checked; the cause of the rest is unknown. V and J calls and clone size are copied from that table; D and trimming were computed from the DNA. In all, the sample holds some 200,000 clones, and just over 90% of those were seen once. The ten biggest clones cover around 1.1% of the sample. Concerning this clone itself: Its antigen has not been determined. No base quality values were provided; no much bigger clone lies one nucleotide off.

V is pruned by 0 bases and J by 4 bases, leaving 9 bases of the junction without a gene match. Including the terminal cysteine and phenylalanine, the CDR3 comprises 17 residues. The only DNA kept is the CDR3, 51 bases in frame from the first base. Looking up the germline V gene yields CDR1 SGHDT and CDR2 YYEEEE. The donors belonged to the validation cohort of under 150 subjects, which was separate from the 666-subject first cohort. The clonotype was recovered from a woman aged 18-35 years in good health and CMV-seronegative. The sample taken for sequencing was PBMCs. The V and J segments used are TRBV5-6 and TRBJ2-4, with 8 bases in between that match TRBD2. The DNA is as follows: TGTGCCAGCAGCTTGGCAGCGAGCGGGAGAACGAAAAACATTCAGTACTTC. Translated, it reads CASSLAASGRTKNIQYF. With the rest looked up from the reference TRBV5-6 and TRBJ2-4 genes rather than sequenced, the full variable domain is DAGVTQSPTHLIKTRGQQVTLRCSPKSGHDTVSWYQQALGQGPQFIFQYYEEEERQRGNFPDRFSGHQFPNYSSELNVNALLLGDSALYLCASSLAASGRTKNIQYFGAGTRLSVL.